A single T cell receptor beta chain is shown here with its context. This CDR3 region has 14 residues. Between the trimmed V and J ends, which lost 6 bases and 2 bases, there was a span of 14 bases. Germline V CDR1 and CDR2: MNHEY, SVGEGT. Measured with immunoSEQ multiplex PCR; TCRdb has only the in-frame clones, and not every one. The table records some 380,000 clones, around 90% of them present only once. The entry originates in a study of blood T cell repertoires in COVID-19. Across the whole study: The United States, Italy and Spain supplied acute and convalescent COVID-19 samples. PBMCs, B-cell-depleted T cells, or T cells provided the cDNA or gDNA that made up the material.

The V gene is TRBV6-2 or TRBV6-3, the J gene TRBJ2-7; perhaps TRBD1 as D (6 bases). Input material: peripheral blood. The receptor was isolated from a man younger than 35 with active or convalescent COVID-19. The CDR3 coding sequence is TGTGCCAGCAGCGAAGACAGGATGGCCTACGAGCAGTACTTC. It specifies CASSEDRMAYEQYF.